The rows below give T cell receptor beta chains drawn from one sample of a study of T cell repertoires in ileal Crohn's disease. Produced via immunoSEQ multiplex PCR; TCRdb's table is partial and in-frame only. The data contain 15,000 or so clones, 84% of them singletons. Sample: ileal tissue. Receptors originate from an adult with Crohn's disease. The CDR3 runs from the conserved cysteine through the conserved F or W. The D gene is left open where the match is weak.

J,D,V,DNA,CDR3
TRBJ2-7,TRBD1,TRBV10-1,TGCGCCAGCAGCCGGGACAGGAACTACGAGCAGTACTTC,CASSRDRNYEQYF
TRBJ2-3,-,TRBV9,TGTGCCAGCATGCGGGGATCTAGCACAGATACGCAGTATTTT,CASMRGSSTDTQYF
TRBJ2-1,TRBD1,TRBV5-1,TGCGCCAGCAGCTTGCCCTCTGGGACAGGGTACAATGAGCAGTTCTTC,CASSLPSGTGYNEQFF
TRBJ2-3,-,TRBV5-4,TGTGCCAGCAGCGTGGGTCCAAGCACAGATACGCAGTATTTT,CASSVGPSTDTQYF
TRBJ2-2,TRBD2,TRBV4-3,TGCGCCAGCAGCCAAGGGGTAGCGGGGGCCACCACCCCCGGGGAGCTGTTTTTT,CASSQGVAGATTPGELFF
TRBJ1-5,TRBD1,TRBV28,TGTGCCAGCAGTCCCACAGGGGGCAGGCAGCCCCAGCATTTT,CASSPTGGRQPQHF
TRBJ1-2,TRBD1,TRBV29-1,TGCAGCGATTTCGGACAGGCTGGTGGTGGCTACACCTTC,CSDFGQAGGGYTF
TRBJ1-2,TRBD1,TRBV28,TGTGCCAGCAGCCGCACACAGGGGGGCTATGGCTACACCTTC,CASSRTQGGYGYTF
TRBJ2-1,TRBD1,TRBV5-4,TGTGCCAGCAGCTGGACAGGGGCGAAAAACAATGAGCAGTTCTTC,CASSWTGAKNNEQFF
TRBJ2-2,-,TRBV4-2,TGTGCCAGCAGCGAACGTAGGGGCCCCGGGGAGCTGTTTTTT,CASSERRGPGELFF
TRBJ2-5,TRBD2,TRBV5-1,TGCGCCAGCAGCGCGACTAGCGGATCTCAAGAGACCCAGTACTTC,CASSATSGSQETQYF
TRBJ2-7,-,TRBV28,TGTGCCACCCGAGAATCCCCCGCAGAGCAGTACTTC,CATRESPAEQYF
TRBJ1-5,TRBD1,TRBV6-5,TGTGCCAGCAGGCCCGACAGGGTTGGCAATCAGCCCCAGCATTTT,CASRPDRVGNQPQHF
TRBJ1-6,-,TRBV4-3,TGCGCCAGCAGCCAAGGTCGGGGGGACTATAATTCACCCCTCCACTTT,CASSQGRGDYNSPLHF